This entry is about one T cell receptor (beta chain). This sample stems from a study of blood T cell repertoires in COVID-19. Study overall: The United States, Italy and Spain were the sources of the acute and convalescent COVID-19 samples.

CDR3 length: 18 residues. The V and J ends lost 4 bases and 3 bases respectively, with 24 bases between them. CDR1 is SGHKS and CDR2 is YYEKEE in the germline V gene (reference sequence). Some clones are missing from TCRdb's copy, which holds only in-frame ones; the method was immunoSEQ multiplex PCR. The sample holds 220,000 or so clones, around 86% seen once. The gene calls are TRBV5-5 and TRBJ2-3; D gene unclear. This clonotype originated in a man aged 60-69 years who had recovered from COVID-19. The material sequenced was peripheral blood. The CDR3 bases are TGTGCCAGCAGCCTCGTCCCACGCCGTGGCAGTATAACAGATACGCAGTATTTT. Encoded protein: CASSLVPRRGSITDTQYF.